These 21 T cell receptor beta chains came from one sample sequenced in a study of blood T cell repertoires in COVID-19. Profiled with immunoSEQ multiplex PCR; TCRdb holds only in-frame clones, not every one. This table holds about 100,000 clones, about 85% found once. Input material: peripheral blood. These receptors were taken from a human donor in a cohort sampled during active COVID-19.

V gene TRBV6-2 or TRBV6-3 combines with J gene TRBJ1-1, with 7 bases matching TRBD1. Unmatched junction bases numbered 3, after V lost 0 bases and J lost 5 bases. CDR1 MNHEY and CDR2 SVGEGT come from the germline V gene. The CDR3 covers 14 residues. CDR3 bases: TGTGCCAGCAGTTACTCCAGGGGGGCAACTGAAGCTTTCTTT. It encodes CASSYSRGATEAFF.

This clone was seen only once. The V gene is TRBV5-1, the J gene TRBJ2-5; maybe TRBD2 (5 bases). V was pared by 2 bases and J by 4 bases, with 12 bases between. Germline lookup yields CDR1 SGHRS and CDR2 YFSETQ. The CDR3 loop spans 14 amino acids. The DNA of the CDR3 is TGCGCCAGCAGCTTAGTGCTGAGCGGAGAGACCCAGTACTTC. It specifies CASSLVLSGETQYF.

The chain has TRBV6-5 and TRBJ1-2; D unresolved. The CDR3 loop spans 14 amino acids. Trimming stripped 10 bases from V and 1 base from J, with 16 bases between. Germline V gives CDR1 MNHEY, CDR2 SVGAGI. CDR3 residues: CATVEKSVNYGYTF. DNA for the CDR3: TGTGCCACCGTCGAGAAATCCGTTAACTATGGCTACACCTTC.

The chain joins TRBV13 to TRBJ2-7, with 8 bases identical to TRBD2. The CDR3 is made up of 15 amino acids. CDR1 PRHDT and CDR2 FYEKMQ come from the germline V gene (reference sequence). Losses at the gene ends were 5 bases for V and 2 bases for J; bases not matched to a gene: 8. CDR3 protein: CASSLTSGGTYEQYF. The CDR3 bases are TGTGCCAGCAGCCTAACAAGCGGGGGAACCTACGAGCAGTACTTC.

The chain has TRBV7-9 and TRBJ2-5; TRBD2 agrees at 10 bases. J gave up 4 bases and V 4 bases, and 0 bases lay outside the gene matches. Germline V gives CDR1 SEHNR, CDR2 FQNEAQ (reference sequence). The CDR3 length is 13 residues. The DNA of the CDR3 is TGTGCCAGCAGCTCTAGCGGGAGAGAGACCCAGTACTTC. It translates to CASSSSGRETQYF. The full variable domain, completed using reference TRBV7-9 and TRBJ2-5, is DTGVSQNPRHKITKRGQNVTFRCDPISEHNRLYWYRQTLGQGPEFLTYFQNEAQLEKSRLLSDRFSAERPKGSFSTLEIQRTEQGDSAMYLCASSSSGRETQYFGPGTRLLVL.

This rearrangement joins TRBV4-3 to TRBJ2-3; 9 nucleotides match TRBD1. The germline V gene encodes CDR1 LGHNA and CDR2 YSLEER. The CDR3 length is 17 residues. V gave up 2 bases and J gave up 4 bases; unmatched junction bases: 10. CDR3 nucleotides: TGCGCCAGCAGCCAAAATTCCGGGACAGGGTACTCAGATACGCAGTATTTT. This sequence encodes CASSQNSGTGYSDTQYF.

The rearrangement joins TRBV5-1 to TRBJ2-1; D is unclear. Trimming cost V 3 bases and J 5 bases, with 18 bases left between them. The CDR3 length is 16 residues. Germline CDR1 SGHRS, CDR2 YFSETQ. The CDR3 spells CASSSALNNFDNEQFF. The CDR3 region has the DNA TGCGCCAGCAGCTCTGCACTAAATAACTTTGACAATGAGCAGTTCTTC.

This chain connects TRBV2 to TRBJ1-6; D ambiguous. The CDR3 runs to 14 residues. Germline assignment: CDR1 SNHLY and CDR2 FYNNEI. Trimming removed 6 bases from V and 10 bases from J, with 16 bases in between. The chain's CDR3 is CASSAKRVRSPLHF. CDR3 in DNA: TGTGCCAGCAGCGCTAAGCGGGTTCGATCACCCCTCCACTTT.

The V call is TRBV5-6, the J call TRBJ2-3, with a tentative D call TRBD1 (6 bases). This CDR3 has 16 residues. CDR1 and CDR2 from the germline V gene are SGHDT and YYEEEE. With 4 bases removed from V and 4 bases from J, the gap between germline ends came to 19 bases. CDR3 DNA sequence: TGTGCCAGCAGCCGATTCCAGGGGTATGGCGCAGATACGCAGTATTTT. Encoded protein: CASSRFQGYGADTQYF.

The genes are TRBV5-1 and TRBJ2-1, with D perhaps TRBD2 (5 bases). Deletions cut 2 bases from V and 5 bases from J, with 8 bases between. CDR3 length: 13 amino acids. CDR1 is SGHRS and CDR2 is YFSETQ in the germline V gene. The CDR3 DNA reads TGCGCCAGCAGCTTCTTCGGGGACAATGAGCAGTTCTTC. Translated, it gives CASSFFGDNEQFF.

This clone has only a few counts. The chain uses TRBV7-6 and TRBJ2-7, with D perhaps TRBD2 (6 bases). The ends were cut back, 1 base at V and 0 bases at J, with 10 bases in the middle. Germline V CDR1 and CDR2: SGHVS, FNYEAQ. There are 15 residues in the CDR3. CDR3 nucleotides: TGTGCCAGCAGCTTAGGTCGGGGGAGCTCCTACGAGCAGTACTTC. As protein: CASSLGRGSSYEQYF.

This chain uses TRBV19 with TRBJ2-5; 7 nucleotides align to TRBD1. The CDR3 spans 16 residues. Germline V gives CDR1 LNHDA, CDR2 SQIVND (reference sequence). With V trimmed by 6 bases and J by 5 bases, 15 bases remained unmatched. CDR3 coding DNA: TGTGCCAGTAGCCCCGGGACAGCCAGATGGGGGGAGACCCAGTACTTC. Translation gives CASSPGTARWGETQYF.

The chain has TRBV5-1 and TRBJ1-1; the match to TRBD1 covers 9 bases. The J segment lost 7 bases and the V segment lost 4 bases, leaving 5 bases of the junction unmatched. This CDR3 spans 13 amino acids. Germline V CDR1 and CDR2: SGHRS, YFSETQ. As DNA, the CDR3 is TGCGCCAGCAGCGAGGACAGGGGTCGTGAAGCTTTCTTT. It is translated as CASSEDRGREAFF.

This clone was counted between two and nine times. The V and J genes are TRBV7-9 and TRBJ2-1, with 11 positions matching TRBD1. Looked up from germline, CDR1 is SEHNR and CDR2 is FQNEAQ (reference sequence). The CDR3 extends over 14 amino acids. Trimming removed 4 bases from V and 12 bases from J; junction bases left unmatched: 8. CDR3 protein: CASSYGQGALGQFF. CDR3 sequence (DNA): TGTGCCAGCAGCTATGGACAGGGGGCCCTTGGGCAGTTCTTC.

This chain connects TRBV18 to TRBJ1-1; D is uncertain. Germline V CDR1 and CDR2: KGHSH, LQKENI. V lost 1 base and J lost 3, with 9 bases in between. The CDR3 runs to 14 residues. This CDR3 reads CASSPLNSYTEAFF. The CDR3 nucleotides are TGTGCCAGCTCACCACTTAATTCGTACACTGAAGCTTTCTTT.

The rearrangement joins TRBV4-1 to TRBJ2-5; D unresolved. V shed 2 bases and J shed 5 bases, with 12 bases lying between them. Per germline, CDR1 MGHRA and CDR2 YSYEKL. This CDR3 region has 14 residues. Written as DNA, the CDR3 is TGCGCCAGCAGCCAAATTGGATCTAGGGAGACCCAGTACTTC. Protein product: CASSQIGSRETQYF.

J is TRBJ2-5 and V is TRBV2, with 7 bases identical to TRBD1. The CDR3 contains 12 residues. V shed 8 bases, J shed 5 bases, and the junction held 5 bases outside the gene matches. Germline CDR1 and CDR2: SNHLY and FYNNEI. The CDR3 sequence is CASHRGEETQYF. DNA of the CDR3: TGTGCCAGCCACAGGGGCGAGGAGACCCAGTACTTC.

The genes are TRBV7-6 and TRBJ2-7, with 8 nucleotides matching TRBD2. Germline loops: CDR1 SGHVS, CDR2 FNYEAQ. After removal of 1 base from V and 1 base from J, the junction contained 3 bases not matched to a gene. There are 15 residues in the CDR3. The CDR3 protein is CASSLEAGESYEQYF. Here the CDR3 DNA reads TGTGCCAGCAGCTTAGAAGCGGGAGAGTCCTACGAGCAGTACTTC. Variable domain in full (rest from reference TRBV7-6 and TRBJ2-7): GAGVSQSPRYKVTKRGQDVALRCDPISGHVSLYWYRQALGQGPEFLTYFNYEAQQDKSGLPNDRFSAERPEGSISTLTIQRTEQRDSAMYRCASSLEAGESYEQYFGPGTRLTVT.

This clone was detected a few times. The chain is built from TRBV10-3 and TRBJ2-2, with 9 bases identical to TRBD2. This CDR3 region has 15 residues. CDR1 and CDR2 (germline): ENHRY, SYGVKD. V lost 6 bases to trimming and J lost 6 bases; unmatched junction nucleotides: 8. The CDR3, as DNA: TGTGCCATCAGCACGAATAGCGGGGGTCCCGGGGAGCTGTTTTTT. Amino acids: CAISTNSGGPGELFF.

This sequence joins TRBV7-2 and TRBJ2-3; D gene unclear. CDR1 is SGHTA, CDR2 FQGNSA, per germline. Trimming removed 2 bases from V and 1 base from J, with 4 bases in between. CDR3 length equals 13 residues. The CDR3 sequence is CASSLSGTDTQYF. As DNA, the CDR3 is TGTGCCAGCAGCTTATCGGGCACAGATACGCAGTATTTT.

The chain uses TRBV7-2 and TRBJ1-5; D is perhaps TRBD1 (6 bases). Germline CDR1 and CDR2: SGHTA and FQGNSA. This CDR3 contains 16 residues. The germline V and J ends were trimmed by 5 bases and 2 bases, with 16 bases remaining between them. The DNA of the CDR3 is TGTGCCAGCAGCAAACCGGCAGGGGCGGGCAATCAGCCCCAGCATTTT. Translating gives CASSKPAGAGNQPQHF.